This T cell receptor beta chain originates from a study of CD8+CD57+ T cells in acquired aplastic anemia. Patients picked for sequencing had shown CD8+CD57+ cell expansion detected by flow cytometry. Findings and limits, study-wide: Patients and controls had CD8+ Simpson's diversity values that were not significantly distinct.

Profiling of TCR beta VDJ combinations and CDR3 sequences used genomic DNA as template. MiXCR, run by TCRdb on the reads, gives a single entry per CDR3 protein. The sample consists of around 200,000 distinct CDR3 sequences, roughly 53% of them appearing once. Details on this clonotype: The antigen remains undetermined.

This receptor was identified in a human donor with aplastic anemia. Sequences were obtained from sorted CD4+, CD8+, or CD8+CD57+ T cells (not recorded which) from PBMCs.

CDR3 sequence: CSATDRDSPLHF. CDR3 coding DNA: TGCAGTGCCACGGACAGGGATTCACCCCTCCACTTT. The chain combines TRBV20-1 with TRBJ1-6; TRBD1 aligns across 8 bases. The CDR3 loop spans 12 amino acids. Germline V gene sequence: CDR1 DFQATT, CDR2 SNEGSKA (reference sequence). V was clipped by 6 bases and J by 8 bases; unmatched bases: 3.